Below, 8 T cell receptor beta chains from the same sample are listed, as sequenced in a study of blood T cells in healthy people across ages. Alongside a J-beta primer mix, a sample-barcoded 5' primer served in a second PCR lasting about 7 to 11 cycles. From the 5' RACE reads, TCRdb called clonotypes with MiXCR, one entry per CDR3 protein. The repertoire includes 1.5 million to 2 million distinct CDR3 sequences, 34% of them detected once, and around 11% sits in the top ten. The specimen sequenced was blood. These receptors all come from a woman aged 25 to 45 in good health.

The CDR3 DNA follows: TGCGCCAGCAGCCCGCAGGGACAGGGTTATAACTATGGCTACACCTTC. Translation gives CASSPQGQGYNYGYTF. The V call is TRBV4-1, the J call TRBJ1-2; 9 positions agree with TRBD1. CDR3 length: 16 amino acids. Looked up from germline, CDR1 is MGHRA and CDR2 is YSYEKL. The ends lost 4 bases at V and 1 base at J; junction bases unmatched: 7.

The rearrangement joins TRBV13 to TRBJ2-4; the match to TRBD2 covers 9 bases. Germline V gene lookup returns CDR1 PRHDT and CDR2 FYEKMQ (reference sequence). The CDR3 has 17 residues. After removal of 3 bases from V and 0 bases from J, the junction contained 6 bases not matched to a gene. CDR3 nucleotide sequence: TGTGCCAGCAGCTTCCCTAGCGGGGCTCTAGCCAAAAACATTCAGTACTTC. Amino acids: CASSFPSGALAKNIQYF.

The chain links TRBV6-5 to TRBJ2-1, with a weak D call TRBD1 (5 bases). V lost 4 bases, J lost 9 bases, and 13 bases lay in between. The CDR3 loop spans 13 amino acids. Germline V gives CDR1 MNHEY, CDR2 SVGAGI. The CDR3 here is CASSSYSRGEQFF. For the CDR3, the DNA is TGTGCCAGCAGTTCCTACAGTAGGGGTGAGCAGTTCTTC.

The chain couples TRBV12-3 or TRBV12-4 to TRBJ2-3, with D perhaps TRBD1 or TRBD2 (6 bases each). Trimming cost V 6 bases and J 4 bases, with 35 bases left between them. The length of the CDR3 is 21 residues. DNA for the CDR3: TGTGCCAGCAGCGCCCGCCCCCGGGGGCTCCTAGGTGAATACGACCCAGATACGCAGTATTTT. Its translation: CASSARPRGLLGEYDPDTQYF.

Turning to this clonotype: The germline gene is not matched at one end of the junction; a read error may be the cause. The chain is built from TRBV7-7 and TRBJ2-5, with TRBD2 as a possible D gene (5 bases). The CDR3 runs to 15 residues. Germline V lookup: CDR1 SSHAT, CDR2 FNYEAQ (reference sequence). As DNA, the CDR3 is TGTGCCAGCAGCGTAGCGCCGTCTGGCTGGGAGACCCAGTACTTC. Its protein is CASSVAPSGWETQYF.

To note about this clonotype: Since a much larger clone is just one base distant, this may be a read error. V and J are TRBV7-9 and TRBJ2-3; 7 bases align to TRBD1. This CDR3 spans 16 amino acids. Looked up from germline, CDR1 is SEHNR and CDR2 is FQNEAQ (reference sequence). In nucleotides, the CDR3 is TGTGTCAGCAGACTTGCCCGGGACAGCAACACAGATACGCAGTATTTT. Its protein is CVSRLARDSNTDTQYF.

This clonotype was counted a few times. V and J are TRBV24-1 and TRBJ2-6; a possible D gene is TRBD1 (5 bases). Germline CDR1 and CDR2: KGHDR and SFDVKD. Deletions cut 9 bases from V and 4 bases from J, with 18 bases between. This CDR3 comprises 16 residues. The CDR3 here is CATGLDNPGGANVLTF. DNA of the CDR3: TGTGCCACCGGCTTGGACAACCCCGGGGGGGCCAACGTCCTGACTTTC.

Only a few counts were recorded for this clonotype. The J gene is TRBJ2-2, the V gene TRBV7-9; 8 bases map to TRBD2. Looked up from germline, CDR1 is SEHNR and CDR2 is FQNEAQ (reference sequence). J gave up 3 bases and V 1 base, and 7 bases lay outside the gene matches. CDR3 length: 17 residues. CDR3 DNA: TGTGCCAGCAGCTTAGTGGCTAGCGGGTCTTACACCGGGGAGCTGTTTTTT. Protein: CASSLVASGSYTGELFF.